These 9 T cell receptor beta chains were sequenced from one sample in a study of cytomegalovirus exposure and HLA in healthy donors. The PCR employed 60 Vbeta primers together with 13 Jbeta primers. Assay used: immunoSEQ multiplex PCR; TCRdb lists only in-frame clones, some missing. The profile shows roughly 200,000 clones, about nine tenths of them singletons. The source material was PBMCs. The receptors shown here come from a boy younger than 10 in good health and CMV-seronegative.

Points on this clone: One end of the junction does not line up with germline, which may come from a read error. The chain combines TRBV23-1 with TRBJ1-5, with D unresolved. TRBV23-1 carries the ORF label, with uncertain function. CDR3 size: 16 residues. CDR3 in DNA: TGCGCCAGCACTCAATACGGGGTCTCGGGCAATCAGCCCCAGCATTTT. Its translation: CASTQYGVSGNQPQHF.

This clone was observed a few times. This chain joins TRBV5-1 and TRBJ1-1; tentatively, D is TRBD1 (5 bases). V lost 4 bases and J 1 base, leaving 17 bases between the germline ends. Germline V CDR1 and CDR2: SGHRS, YFSETQ. CDR3 length equals 16 residues. CDR3 in amino acids: CASSLGFGGGNTEAFF. The CDR3 nucleotides are TGCGCCAGCAGCCTTGGTTTCGGCGGGGGGAACACTGAAGCTTTCTTT.

The chain uses TRBV5-6 and TRBJ1-2; TRBD1 might be the D (5 bases). The CDR3 has 14 amino acids. With 6 bases removed from V and 7 bases from J, the gap between germline ends came to 19 bases. Germline CDR1 and CDR2: SGHDT and YYEEEE. The CDR3 region has the DNA TGTGCCAGCAACGACGACAGTGGCCAGGTTGGCTACACCTTC. Translated: CASNDDSGQVGYTF.

The gene calls are TRBV13 and TRBJ2-3; D is perhaps TRBD1 (5 bases). This CDR3 comprises 17 residues. V was clipped by 3 bases and J by 0 bases, with 16 bases between them. Germline V gene data show CDR1 as PRHDT and CDR2 as FYEKMQ (reference sequence). The DNA of the CDR3 is TGTGCCAGCAGCTTGGATGACAGAAGCGACAGCACAGATACGCAGTATTTT. The encoded protein is CASSLDDRSDSTDTQYF.

This clone was seen just once. The chain carries TRBV7-9 and TRBJ1-2; the D is unclear. This CDR3 has 13 amino acids. CDR1 is SEHNR, CDR2 FQNEAQ, per germline (reference sequence). Trimming took 2 bases from V and 2 from J, leaving 6 bases between them. CDR3 region: CASSLPGNYGYTF. The CDR3, as DNA: TGTGCCAGCAGCTTACCAGGAAACTATGGCTACACCTTC. Complete variable domain (other parts from reference TRBV7-9 and TRBJ1-2): DTGVSQNPRHKITKRGQNVTFRCDPISEHNRLYWYRQTLGQGPEFLTYFQNEAQLEKSRLLSDRFSAERPKGSFSTLEIQRTEQGDSAMYLCASSLPGNYGYTFGSGTRLTVV.

The V and J genes are TRBV27 and TRBJ2-1; 8 bases align to TRBD2. This CDR3 contains 16 residues. V was clipped by 5 bases and J by 4 bases; unmatched bases: 10. CDR1 MNHEY and CDR2 SMNVEV come from the germline V gene (reference sequence). CDR3 bases: TGTGCCAGCAGTCCAGAGCGGGAGAGAGTATACAATGAGCAGTTCTTC. This codes for CASSPERERVYNEQFF.

This clone was counted a few times. The chain links TRBV14 to TRBJ1-3, with a tentative D call TRBD1 (5 bases). The CDR3 is 16 residues long. CDR1 is SGHDN and CDR2 is FVKESK in the germline V gene. Trimming took off 3 bases at V and 3 bases at J, with 15 bases between the two ends. Here the CDR3 DNA reads TGTGCCAGCAGCCACGCCTCAGGGTTAGATGGAAACACCATATATTTT. Protein product: CASSHASGLDGNTIYF.

The genes are TRBV6-1 and TRBJ1-3, with TRBD1 as a possible D gene (5 bases). V was cut by 7 bases and J by 0 bases, with 13 bases left in between. This CDR3 is 15 amino acids long. Germline-derived CDR1 and CDR2 are MNHNS and SASEGT. The CDR3 region is CASIDDRYSGNTIYF. As DNA, the CDR3 is TGTGCCAGCATTGACGACAGATACTCTGGAAACACCATATATTTT.

This chain connects TRBV6-5 to TRBJ2-7; TRBD1 matches 12 bases. Germline V lookup: CDR1 MNHEY, CDR2 SVGAGI. V lost 4 bases to trimming and J lost 9 bases; unmatched junction nucleotides: 10. The CDR3 is 15 residues long. In nucleotides, the CDR3 is TGTGCCAGCAGTTCCTCAGGGCCGGGACAGGGGGCGCAGTACTTC. It is translated as CASSSSGPGQGAQYF.